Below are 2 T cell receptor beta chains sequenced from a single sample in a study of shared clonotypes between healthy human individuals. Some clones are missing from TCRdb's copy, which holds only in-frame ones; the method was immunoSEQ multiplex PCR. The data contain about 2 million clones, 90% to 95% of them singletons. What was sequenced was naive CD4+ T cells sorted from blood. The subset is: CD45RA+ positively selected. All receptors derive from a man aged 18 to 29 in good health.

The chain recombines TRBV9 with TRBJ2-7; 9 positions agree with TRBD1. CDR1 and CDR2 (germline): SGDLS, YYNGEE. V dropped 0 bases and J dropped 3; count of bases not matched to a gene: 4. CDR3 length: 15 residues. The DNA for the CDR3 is TGTGCCAGCAGCGTAGCTGCGACAGGGGGCTACGAGCAGTACTTC. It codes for CASSVAATGGYEQYF.

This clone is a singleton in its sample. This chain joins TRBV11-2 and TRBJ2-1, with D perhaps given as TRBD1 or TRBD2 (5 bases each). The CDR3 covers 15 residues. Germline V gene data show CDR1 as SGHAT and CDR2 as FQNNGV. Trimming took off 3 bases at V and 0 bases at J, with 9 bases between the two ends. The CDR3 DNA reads TGTGCCAGCAGCTTCGAGGGGAGCTCCTACAATGAGCAGTTCTTC. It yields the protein CASSFEGSSYNEQFF. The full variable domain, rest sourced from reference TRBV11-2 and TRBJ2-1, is EAGVAQSPRYKIIEKRQSVAFWCNPISGHATLYWYQQILGQGPKLLIQFQNNGVVDDSQLPKDRFSAERLKGVDSTLKIQPAKLEDSAVYLCASSFEGSSYNEQFFGPGTRLTVL.